This T cell receptor (beta chain) was sequenced for a study of blood T cells in healthy people across ages (dated by TCRdb to the mid-2010s). Regarding the complete study: In model experiments, template switching captured about one uniquely barcoded TCR beta cDNA molecule for every two T cells. To track age-related changes in TCR beta repertoire diversity, the study relied on deep sequencing normalized with unique cDNA molecular identifiers. Four age groups were formed from the donors: young (average approximately 15 years), middle-aged (approximately 39), aged (about 62) and long-lived (around 82). To avoid experimental bias, donors of different ages were randomly spread across the sequencing lanes. Using the same blood draw, the study looked at two additional independent replicas of 1 million unique cDNA reads for two donors, one aged 18 to 29 and the other aged 80 or older.

Trimming takes 4 bases from V and 4 bases from J, and the germline ends sit 6 bases apart. The CDR3 covers 12 residues, taking in both the cysteine and the phenylalanine. Only the CDR3 region is kept as DNA, spanning 36 bases read in frame from base 1. According to the germline V gene, CDR1 reads SGHTA and CDR2 reads FQGTGA. The 39 donors, aged 6 to 90 years, were systemically healthy Caucasian individuals from Russia. Each donor gave approximately 9.3 milliliters of peripheral blood, collected into EDTA-treated Vacutainer tubes. Ficoll-Paque density-gradient centrifugation was used to isolate PBMCs, with at least 6 million per sample. Trizol reagent was used to extract total RNA from PBMCs, with at least 5.5 micrograms per sample. For every donor, an aliquot of PBMCs went through flow cytometry to measure the percentages of naive CD45RAhigh/CD27high T cells. The paper as a whole reports these results and caveats: Estimates of total diversity from one million sequenced T cells were regarded as lower bounds and underestimates. The CMV infection status of donors was not known, potentially confounding age-related changes in expanded clonotypes. The percentage of naive T cells measured by flow cytometry correlated strongly with observed TCR beta diversity. Compared with the aged group, more naive CD4+ T cells, fewer expanded clones and increased TCR diversity were shown by the long-lived group, suggesting age selection. Observed TCR beta diversity per million T cells fell roughly linearly with age, and a significant reduction was already apparent by age around 44. Since profiling was done on bulk unsorted PBMCs, naive and antigen-experienced compartments could not be conclusively compared.

A note on this clonotype: The target of this receptor is not known. There are no base qualities to consult, and no much larger clone falls within one base.

Libraries came from 5' RACE. The run used an Illumina HiSeq 2500. A second PCR of roughly 7 to 12 cycles was run with a J-beta primer mix and a sample-barcoded 5' primer. A template-switch 5' adaptor carrying 12 random nucleotides introduced a unique molecular identifier onto each TCR beta cDNA molecule. Each sample yielded at least 2.5 million CDR3-containing paired-end reads. First-strand cDNA was synthesized from all RNA with the Mint cDNA synthesis kit, primed by a TRBC-specific oligonucleotide. After uracil-DNA glycosylase treatment, a first 18-cycle PCR used universal primers M1SS and BC2_uni_R on all cDNA. The source study handled its data this way. Each sample was normalized by randomly selecting 1 million high-quality reads, each carrying a distinct molecular identifier. Reads with shared molecular identifiers were discarded instead of being binned into consensus sequences. MiTCR, set to a Q25 quality threshold and the strictest error-elimination algorithm, was used for CDR3 identification, clonotype clustering and error correction. Lower-bound total TCR beta diversity was estimated with a nonparametric unseen species model using Euler transformation. TCRdb ran its own pipeline on the public reads, namely fastp trimming at Q25 and MiXCR clone calling, and kept in-frame beta chains. For every CDR3 protein sequence, its rows merge into one entry that carries the most common genes and DNA. TCRdb's processing, not the study's, gives the V and J calls here. The sample has about 970,000 distinct CDR3 sequences on record, about 53% of them singletons. The ten largest make up about 20% of the sample.

The rearranged chain carries TRBV7-3 and TRBJ2-3; no D gene call is confident. The clonotype was recovered from a woman aged 55-75 years in good health. Sequencing was carried out using blood. The DNA is TGTGCCAGCAGCTCGGCCCCAGATACGCAGTATTTT. The encoded protein is CASSSAPDTQYF.